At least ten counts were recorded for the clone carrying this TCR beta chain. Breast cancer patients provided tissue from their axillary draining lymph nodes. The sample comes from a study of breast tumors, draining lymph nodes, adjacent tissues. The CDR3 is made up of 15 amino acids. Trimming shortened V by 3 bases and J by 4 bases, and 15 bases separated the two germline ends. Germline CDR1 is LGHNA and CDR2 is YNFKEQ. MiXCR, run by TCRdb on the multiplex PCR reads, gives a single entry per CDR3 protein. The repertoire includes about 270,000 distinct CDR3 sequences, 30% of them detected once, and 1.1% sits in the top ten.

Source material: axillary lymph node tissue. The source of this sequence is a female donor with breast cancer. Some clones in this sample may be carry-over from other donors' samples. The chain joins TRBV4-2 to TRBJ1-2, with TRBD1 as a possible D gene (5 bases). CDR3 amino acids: CASSQATRDFYGYTF. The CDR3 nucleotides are TGTGCCAGCAGCCAGGCTACCCGGGACTTCTATGGCTACACCTTC.